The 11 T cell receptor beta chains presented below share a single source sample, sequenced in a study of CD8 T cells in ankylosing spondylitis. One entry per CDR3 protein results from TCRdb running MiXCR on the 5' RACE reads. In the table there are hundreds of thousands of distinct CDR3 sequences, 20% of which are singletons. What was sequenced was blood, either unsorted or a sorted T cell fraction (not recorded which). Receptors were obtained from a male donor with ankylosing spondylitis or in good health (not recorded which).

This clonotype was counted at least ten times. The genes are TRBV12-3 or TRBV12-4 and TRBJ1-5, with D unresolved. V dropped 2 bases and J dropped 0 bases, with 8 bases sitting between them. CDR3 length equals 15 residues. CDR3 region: CASSLRQNSNQPQHF. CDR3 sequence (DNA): TGTGCCAGCAGTTTACGCCAGAATAGCAATCAGCCCCAGCATTTT.

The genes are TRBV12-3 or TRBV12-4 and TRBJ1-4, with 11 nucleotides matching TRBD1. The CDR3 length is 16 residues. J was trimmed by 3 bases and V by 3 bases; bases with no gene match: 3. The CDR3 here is CASSFGQGASNEKLFF. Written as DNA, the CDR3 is TGTGCCAGCAGTTTCGGACAGGGGGCCTCTAATGAAAAACTGTTTTTT.

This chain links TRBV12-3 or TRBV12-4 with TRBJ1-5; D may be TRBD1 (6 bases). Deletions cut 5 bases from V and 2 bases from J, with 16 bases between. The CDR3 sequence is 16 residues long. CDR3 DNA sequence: TGTGCCAGCAGTCGACAGGTTATAGCGGGCAATCAGCCCCAGCATTTT. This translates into CASSRQVIAGNQPQHF.

CDR3 residues: CASLIGTEAFF. The CDR3 nucleotides are TGTGCCAGCCTGATAGGGACTGAAGCTTTCTTT. The chain uses TRBV6-1 and TRBJ1-1; D gene uncertain. This CDR3 is 11 amino acids long. Per germline, CDR1 MNHNS and CDR2 SASEGT. Trimming took off 8 bases at V and 5 bases at J, with 9 bases between the two ends.

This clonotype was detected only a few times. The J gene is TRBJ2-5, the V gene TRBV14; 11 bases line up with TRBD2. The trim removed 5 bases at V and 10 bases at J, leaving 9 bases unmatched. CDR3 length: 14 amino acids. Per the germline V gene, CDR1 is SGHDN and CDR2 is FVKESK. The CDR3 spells CASSDPATSGIQYF. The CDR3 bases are TGTGCCAGCAGCGATCCGGCGACTAGCGGGATCCAGTACTTC.

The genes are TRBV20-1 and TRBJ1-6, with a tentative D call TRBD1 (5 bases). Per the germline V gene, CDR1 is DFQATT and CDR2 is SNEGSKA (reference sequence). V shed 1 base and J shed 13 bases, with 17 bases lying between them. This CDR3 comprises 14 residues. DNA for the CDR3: TGCAGTGCTAGAGTTAGCCAGGGCTCACCTCCCCTCCACTTT. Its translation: CSARVSQGSPPLHF.

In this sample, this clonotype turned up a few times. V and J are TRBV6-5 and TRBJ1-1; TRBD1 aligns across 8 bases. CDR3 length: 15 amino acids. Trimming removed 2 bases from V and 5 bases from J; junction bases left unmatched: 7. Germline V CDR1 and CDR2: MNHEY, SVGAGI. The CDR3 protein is CASSYPGQGWTEAFF. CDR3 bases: TGTGCCAGCAGTTACCCTGGACAGGGCTGGACTGAAGCTTTCTTT.

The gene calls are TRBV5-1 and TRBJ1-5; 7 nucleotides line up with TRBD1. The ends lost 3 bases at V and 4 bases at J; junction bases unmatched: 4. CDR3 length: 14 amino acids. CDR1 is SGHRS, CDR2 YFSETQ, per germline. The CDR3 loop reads CASSWGQPNQPQHF. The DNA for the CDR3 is TGCGCCAGCAGCTGGGGACAGCCGAATCAGCCCCAGCATTTT.

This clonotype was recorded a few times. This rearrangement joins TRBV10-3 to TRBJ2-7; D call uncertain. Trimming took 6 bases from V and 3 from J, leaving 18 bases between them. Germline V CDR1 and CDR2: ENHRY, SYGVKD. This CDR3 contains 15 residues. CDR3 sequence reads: CAIRRPFLRDYEQYV. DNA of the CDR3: TGTGCCATCAGGAGACCCTTCTTGCGAGACTACGAGCAGTACGTC.

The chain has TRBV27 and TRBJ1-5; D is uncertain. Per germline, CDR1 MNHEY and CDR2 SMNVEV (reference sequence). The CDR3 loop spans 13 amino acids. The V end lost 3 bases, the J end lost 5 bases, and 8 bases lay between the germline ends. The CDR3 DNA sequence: TGTGCCAGCAGTTTTGGCGTTCATCAGCCCCAGCATTTT. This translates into CASSFGVHQPQHF.

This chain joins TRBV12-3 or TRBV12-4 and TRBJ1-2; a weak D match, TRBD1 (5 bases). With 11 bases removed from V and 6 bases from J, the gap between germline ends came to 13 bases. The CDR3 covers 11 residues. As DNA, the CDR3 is TGTGCCGCGGGGGGATTGGATGGCTACACCTTC. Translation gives CAAGGLDGYTF.